The T cell receptor (beta chain) under discussion was sequenced for a study of T cells after somatic rescue of genetic block. CDR1 is SEHNR and CDR2 is FQNEAQ in the germline V gene (reference sequence). V lost 4 bases to trimming and J lost 8 bases, with 15 bases between them. This CDR3 has 14 residues. The repertoire was sequenced with immunoSEQ multiplex PCR; TCRdb's copy has only in-frame clones and lacks some. Of around 52,000 clones detected, 90% to 97% appear once; the ten largest clones hold 0.075% to 0.095%. The chain recombines TRBV7-9 with TRBJ2-1; D may be TRBD2 (5 bases). Sequenced: peripheral blood mononuclear cells (PBMCs). The receptor was derived from a child less than two years old. CDR3 sequence: CASSSLLVRDEQFF. CDR3 bases: TGTGCCAGCAGCTCGTTACTAGTCCGGGATGAGCAGTTCTTC. Drawing the rest from reference TRBV7-9 and TRBJ2-1, the complete variable domain is DTGVSQNPRHKITKRGQNVTFRCDPISEHNRLYWYRQTLGQGPEFLTYFQNEAQLEKSRLLSDRFSAERPKGSFSTLEIQRTEQGDSAMYLCASSSLLVRDEQFFGPGTRLTVL.